The entry that follows covers one T cell receptor beta chain sequence. What this receptor recognizes is not known. A read error may produce the germline difference seen at one junction end. The data stem from a study of blood T cells in healthy people across ages (dated by TCRdb to about 2015). For the wider study: Template switching captured roughly one uniquely barcoded TCR beta cDNA molecule per two T cells in model experiments. The study analyzed two additional independent replicas of 1 million unique cDNA reads from the same blood draw for two donors, one aged 18 to 30 and one aged 80 or older. Donors were grouped into four age groups: young (average approximately 16 years), middle-aged (39), aged (around 60) and long-lived (82). The study measured age-related changes in TCR beta repertoire diversity using deep sequencing normalized with unique cDNA molecular identifiers. To avoid experimental bias, donors of different ages were spread randomly across the sequencing lanes.

Results the study describes overall, beyond this receptor: Compared with the aged group, more naive CD4+ T cells, fewer expanded clones and increased TCR diversity were shown by the long-lived group, suggesting age selection. Estimates of total diversity based on one million sequenced T cells were considered lower bounds and underestimates. A strong correlation was found between observed TCR beta diversity and the percentage of naive T cells measured by flow cytometry. As age increased, observed TCR beta diversity per million T cells dropped in a roughly linear way, and a significant reduction was already evident by age around 41. Bulk unsorted PBMC profiling prevented conclusive comparison of naive and antigen-experienced compartments. Because donor CMV infection status was unknown, age-related changes in expanded clonotypes were potentially confounded.

The library was made by 5' RACE. Sequencing used an Illumina HiSeq 2500. A second about 6 to 11 cycle PCR used a sample-barcoded 5' primer and a J-beta primer mix. A unique molecular identifier was introduced onto each TCR beta cDNA molecule by a template-switch 5' adaptor carrying 12 random nucleotides. Each sample yielded at least 3 million CDR3-containing paired-end reads. First-strand cDNA synthesis was performed from all RNA using the Mint cDNA synthesis kit, with priming by a TRBC-specific oligonucleotide. All cDNA was treated with uracil-DNA glycosylase and then went through a first 18-cycle PCR with the universal primers M1SS and BC2_uni_R. From the authors' description of their analysis: Each sample was normalized by randomly selecting 1 million high-quality reads, each carrying a distinct molecular identifier. Reads with shared molecular identifiers were discarded instead of being binned into consensus sequences. MiTCR, run with a Q25 quality threshold and the strictest error-elimination algorithm, handled CDR3 identification, clonotype clustering and error correction. A nonparametric unseen species model with Euler transformation was used to estimate lower-bound total TCR beta diversity. TCRdb took the public reads, trimmed them with fastp at Q25, ran MiXCR for clone calling and kept in-frame beta chains. Each CDR3 protein appears once, grouped with its most common genes and DNA. None of the V and J calls come from the authors' own analysis; TCRdb made them. Across this sample there are hundreds of thousands of distinct CDR3 sequences, with 55% to 70% seen only once. The top ten constitute about 20% of the sample.

From its cysteine to its phenylalanine, the CDR3 spans 13 amino acids. Only the CDR3 part of the read is kept: 39 bases, read in frame from the first base. Based on the germline V gene, the CDR1 and CDR2 sequences are SGHAT and FQNNGV. Donors were roughly 40 systemically healthy Caucasian individuals from Russia aged roughly 6 to 95 years. Approximately 9.3 milliliters of peripheral blood were drawn from each donor into EDTA-treated Vacutainer tubes. Ficoll-Paque density-gradient centrifugation was used to isolate PBMCs, with at least 6 million per sample. Total RNA, at least 6 micrograms per sample, was extracted from PBMCs with Trizol reagent. For every donor, flow cytometry on a PBMC aliquot measured the percentage of naive CD45RAhigh/CD27high T cells.

The chain joins TRBV11-2 to TRBJ2-5, and TRBD2 may be the D gene, going by 5 matching bases. Sequenced: blood. This TCR was recovered from a man aged 25 to 40 in good health. CDR3 loop: CVSSLRLQETQYF. The nucleotide sequence is given as TGTGTCAGCAGCTTACGACTACAAGAGACCCAGTACTTC. With all but the CDR3 taken from the reference TRBV11-2 and TRBJ2-5 genes, the full variable domain is: EAGVAQSPRYKIIEKRQSVAFWCNPISGHATLYWYQQILGQGPKLLIQFQNNGVVDDSQLPKDRFSAERLKGVDSTLKIQPAKLEDSAVYLCVSSLRLQETQYFGPGTRLLVL.